This passage covers 5 T cell receptor beta chains from one sample sequenced in a study of long-term antiretroviral therapy in people with HIV. Investigators performed immunoSEQ version v3.0 at survey level. Assay used: immunoSEQ multiplex PCR; TCRdb lists only in-frame clones, some missing. In the table there are about 22,000 clones, around 86% of which are singletons. Here the sequenced sample was unsorted PBMCs, taken 1.8 years before starting antiretroviral therapy. Receptor source: a woman aged 25-40 years with HIV.

The chain couples TRBV2 to TRBJ2-3; weak D call: TRBD2 (5 bases). The CDR3 length is 14 residues. Germline-derived CDR1 and CDR2 are SNHLY and FYNNEI. V lost 5 bases to trimming and J lost 2 bases, with 11 bases between them. The CDR3 DNA is TGTGCCAGCAGTTACGGACTCTCCACAGATACGCAGTATTTT. Translating it yields CASSYGLSTDTQYF. Full variable domain (rest looked up from reference TRBV2 and TRBJ2-3): EPEVTQTPSHQVTQMGQEVILRCVPISNHLYFYWYRQILGQKVEFLVSFYNNEISEKSEIFDDQFSVERPDGSNFTLKIRSTKLEDSAMYFCASSYGLSTDTQYFGPGTRLTVL.

The genes are TRBV6-5 and TRBJ1-2; D unclear. Germline V gene lookup returns CDR1 MNHEY and CDR2 SVGAGI. This CDR3 spans 13 amino acids. V was shortened by 5 bases and J by 5 bases, with 12 bases between the two germline ends. This CDR3 is CASSPRTEYGYTF. The CDR3 DNA is TGTGCCAGCAGTCCCCGGACGGAATATGGCTACACCTTC.

V and J are TRBV18 and TRBJ1-1; no firm D call. The ends were cut back, 6 bases at V and 8 bases at J, with 16 bases in the middle. The CDR3 length is 13 residues. The germline V gene encodes CDR1 KGHSH and CDR2 LQKENI. The DNA for the CDR3 is TGTGCCAGCTCCCCAGTAAGGCCCGGAGAAGCTTTCTTT. Protein sequence: CASSPVRPGEAFF.

The rearrangement uses TRBV19 and TRBJ1-4; D is ambiguous. The germline V gene has CDR1 LNHDA and CDR2 SQIVND (reference sequence). Between the trimmed V and J ends, which lost 7 bases and 4 bases, there was a span of 10 bases. The CDR3 sequence is 13 residues long. The CDR3 loop reads CASNPGRNEKLFF. CDR3 nucleotide sequence: TGTGCCAGTAACCCAGGCCGTAATGAAAAACTGTTTTTT.

This chain uses TRBV19 with TRBJ1-2, with 12 nucleotides matching TRBD1. CDR1 and CDR2 from the germline V gene are LNHDA and SQIVND (reference sequence). This CDR3 has 17 amino acids. V was pared by 4 bases and J by 4 bases, with 10 bases of the junction left unmatched. CDR3 sequence (DNA): TGTGCCAGTAGTACTCGGGACAGGGGGCCCAGGGGCTATGGCTACACCTTC. Protein sequence: CASSTRDRGPRGYGYTF.